This passage covers 15 T cell receptor beta chains from one sample sequenced in a study of cytomegalovirus exposure and HLA in healthy donors (dated by TCRdb to 2016 to 2017). Libraries were made using the immunoSEQ multiplex PCR assay. For the multiplex PCR, a mixture combining 60 forward primers for TCR Vbeta segments and 13 reverse primers for TCR Jbeta segments was used. Entries here come from immuneACCESS through TCRdb and include only in-frame sequences with V and J called. Some clones fail to appear in such tables; in the studies checked, an unresolved V gene covers under half of the shortfall, and the cause of the remainder is unknown. This sample gives some 130,000 clones in total; around four fifths of them show up just once. Of the sample, roughly 7.7% is held by the ten largest clones. The sample comprised PBMCs. Source of these receptors: a woman aged 50 to 60 in good health and CMV-seropositive.

This rearrangement joins TRBV7-6 to TRBJ1-1; D possibly corresponds to TRBD1 (5 bases). The length of the CDR3 is 14 residues. The ends were cut back, 2 bases at V and 1 base at J, with 8 bases in the middle. From germline, CDR1 is SGHVS and CDR2 FNYEAQ. DNA of the CDR3: TGTGCCAGCAGCTTAACGCAGGGGAACACTGAAGCTTTCTTT. Protein product: CASSLTQGNTEAFF. Using reference TRBV7-6 and TRBJ1-1 for the parts outside the CDR3, the full variable domain is GAGVSQSPRYKVTKRGQDVALRCDPISGHVSLYWYRQALGQGPEFLTYFNYEAQQDKSGLPNDRFSAERPEGSISTLTIQRTEQRDSAMYRCASSLTQGNTEAFFGQGTRLTVV.

The V and J genes are TRBV15 and TRBJ2-1, with a tentative D call TRBD1 (6 bases). With 0 bases removed from V and 7 bases from J, the gap between germline ends came to 16 bases. The CDR3 loop spans 16 amino acids. Germline V gene data show CDR1 as LNHNV and CDR2 as YYDKDF (reference sequence). CDR3: CATSRETGHTGNEQFF. Here the CDR3 DNA reads TGTGCCACCAGCAGAGAGACAGGCCACACAGGGAATGAGCAGTTCTTC. Full variable domain (outside the CDR3, taken from reference TRBV15 and TRBJ2-1): DAMVIQNPRYQVTQFGKPVTLSCSQTLNHNVMYWYQQKSSQAPKLLFHYYDKDFNNEADTPDNFQSRRPNTSFCFLDIRSPGLGDTAMYLCATSRETGHTGNEQFFGPGTRLTVL.

This clone came up a few times. This chain joins TRBV28 and TRBJ2-5, with 7 bases matching TRBD2. With the DNA end fitting TRBJ2-7 better, the J assignment may be wrong. Looked up from germline, CDR1 is MDHEN and CDR2 is SYDVKM. The CDR3 is made up of 14 amino acids. The CDR3 region is CASTGVGGRYEQYF. The DNA of the CDR3 is TGTGCCAGCACCGGGGTGGGGGGGAGGTACGAGCAGTACTTC.

V usage is TRBV2 and J usage is TRBJ2-5, with D maybe TRBD2 (5 bases). This CDR3 is built from 13 residues. Germline loops: CDR1 SNHLY, CDR2 FYNNEI. V dropped 7 bases and J dropped 7 bases, with 16 bases sitting between them. For the CDR3, the DNA is TGTGCCAGCAAGGTTGAGGGCGCGGTGACCCAGTACTTC. This gives the protein CASKVEGAVTQYF.

The chain uses TRBV11-1 and TRBJ1-1; 8 bases agree with TRBD1. The germline V gene encodes CDR1 SGHAT and CDR2 FQDESV (reference sequence). CDR3 size: 13 residues. With V trimmed by 4 bases and J by 4 bases, 2 bases remained unmatched. CDR3 nucleotides: TGTGCCAGCAGCTCGGGACAGGCCACTGAAGCTTTCTTT. Translation: CASSSGQATEAFF.

This chain joins TRBV27 and TRBJ1-3; TRBD1 matches 7 bases. CDR1 is MNHEY, CDR2 SMNVEV, per germline (reference sequence). V gave up 5 bases and J gave up 8 bases; unmatched junction bases: 9. The CDR3 covers 14 residues. CDR3 in amino acids: CASSPRRGIDTIYF. DNA for the CDR3: TGTGCCAGCAGTCCCCGCAGGGGGATAGACACCATATATTTT.

This clone was seen more than once but under ten times. The chain carries TRBV18 and TRBJ2-5; D is perhaps TRBD1 (6 bases). The CDR3 runs to 13 residues. Trimming removed 8 bases at V and 1 base at J, with 11 bases between. Germline V gene data show CDR1 as KGHSH and CDR2 as LQKENI. The DNA for the CDR3 is TGTGCCAGCGGACTGGGGGCCCAAGAGACCCAGTACTTC. This translates into CASGLGAQETQYF. Full variable domain (remainder filled in from reference TRBV18 and TRBJ2-5): NAGVMQNPRHLVRRRGQEARLRCSPMKGHSHVYWYRQLPEEGLKFMVYLQKENIIDESGMPKERFSAEFPKEGPSILRIQQVVRGDSAAYFCASGLGAQETQYFGPGTRLLVL.

This chain links TRBV7-9 with TRBJ2-7; 10 bases fit TRBD2. The CDR3 runs 18 residues. Per the germline V gene, CDR1 is SEHNR and CDR2 is FQNEAQ (reference sequence). The trim removed 1 base at V and 2 bases at J, leaving 11 bases unmatched. The CDR3 sequence: CASSLVGRLAGNPYEQYF. Here the CDR3 DNA reads TGTGCCAGCAGCTTAGTAGGGCGACTAGCGGGTAATCCCTACGAGCAGTACTTC.

J is TRBJ2-5 and V is TRBV5-1, with D perhaps TRBD1 (6 bases). From germline, CDR1 is SGHRS and CDR2 YFSETQ. The CDR3 is 15 amino acids. Trimming took off 3 bases at V and 1 base at J, with 13 bases between the two ends. The DNA for the CDR3 is TGCGCCAGCAGCTCGGGAACAGGGAGCCAAGAGACCCAGTACTTC. Its protein product is CASSSGTGSQETQYF. Full variable domain (outside the CDR3, taken from reference TRBV5-1 and TRBJ2-5): KAGVTQTPRYLIKTRGQQVTLSCSPISGHRSVSWYQQTPGQGLQFLFEYFSETQRNKGNFPGRFSGRQFSNSRSEMNVSTLELGDSALYLCASSSGTGSQETQYFGPGTRLLVL.

This chain links TRBV30 with TRBJ2-7, with a possible D match to TRBD2 (7 bases). Germline CDR1 reads GTSNPN; CDR2 reads SVGIG (reference sequence). This CDR3 is built from 17 residues. V lost 3 bases and J 3 bases, leaving 24 bases between the germline ends. The CDR3 region is CAWSGGHADSLRYEQYF. The CDR3 nucleotides read TGTGCCTGGAGCGGGGGGCATGCGGACAGCCTCCGCTACGAGCAGTACTTC.

This clone was seen only once. The chain combines TRBV6-1 with TRBJ2-2; tentatively, D is TRBD1 (5 bases). Germline CDR1 and CDR2: MNHNS and SASEGT. Trimming shortened V by 5 bases and J by 5 bases, and 9 bases separated the two germline ends. There are 13 residues in the CDR3. In DNA form, the CDR3 reads TGTGCCAGCAGTTCCCAGGGTACCGGGGAGCTGTTTTTT. Its protein product is CASSSQGTGELFF.

This clone occurred a few times. The J gene is TRBJ2-6, the V gene TRBV30; 12 positions match TRBD1. Trimming removed 7 bases from V and 4 bases from J; junction bases left unmatched: 11. The CDR3 extends over 17 amino acids. Germline V CDR1 and CDR2: GTSNPN, SVGIG (reference sequence). The CDR3 bases are TGTGCCTTCGCCCGGGACAGGGGGCGCAGAGGGGCCAACGTCCTGACTTTC. Translated, it gives CAFARDRGRRGANVLTF.

The chain recombines TRBV30 with TRBJ2-6, with TRBD2 identical over 8 bases. V shed 3 bases, J shed 3 bases, and the junction held 7 bases outside the gene matches. CDR3 length: 16 residues. CDR1 is GTSNPN, CDR2 SVGIG, per germline (reference sequence). CDR3 sequence (DNA): TGTGCCTGGAGCCACGGGGGGGCGCTTGGGGCCAACGTCCTGACTTTC. Encoded protein: CAWSHGGALGANVLTF. Filled out from reference TRBV30 and TRBJ2-6, the complete variable domain reads SQTIHQWPATLVQPVGSPLSLECTVEGTSNPNLYWYRQAAGRGLQLLFYSVGIGQISSEVPQNLSASRPQDRQFILSSKKLLLSDSGFYLCAWSHGGALGANVLTFGAGSRLTVL.

The rearrangement links TRBV6-4 to TRBJ2-7; no clear D gene. The germline V gene encodes CDR1 MRHNA and CDR2 SNTAGT. This CDR3 contains 13 residues. V was clipped by 6 bases and J by 7 bases, with 16 bases between them. CDR3 coding DNA: TGTGCCAGCAGCAGCGACGCCGGATTGGAGCAGTACTTC. Translating it yields CASSSDAGLEQYF.

This clone appeared once. J is TRBJ2-2 and V is TRBV19, with 7 nucleotides matching TRBD2. With V trimmed by 7 bases and J by 5 bases, 4 bases remained unmatched. From germline, CDR1 is LNHDA and CDR2 SQIVND (reference sequence). CDR3 size: 13 residues. As DNA, the CDR3 is TGTGCCAGTAAAGAGCGGGGAACCGGGGAGCTGTTTTTT. Its protein is CASKERGTGELFF.